Below, one T cell receptor beta chain is given with its context. Its cognate antigen is unknown. Germline and junction disagree at one end, which may indicate a read error. This entry belongs to a study of T cells in Graves' hyperthyroidism and ophthalmopathy. Overall study: Blood was drawn when the patient was first diagnosed and still untreated.

Study-wide points: Ophthalmopathy, which appeared later, was predicted by the model a median 6.5 months before onset.

Enrolled ophthalmopathy patients presented with a Clinical Activity Score of at least 3, a NOSPECS grade of at least 4, and disease duration under 3 months. It was roughly 10 ml of fresh peripheral blood that supplied the PBMCs. RNA transcripts gave rise to amplified TCR beta CDR3 regions. In the first-round RT-PCR of the TCR CDR3, the HTBI primer set was used. A single record per CDR3 protein comes from TCRdb applying MiXCR to the multiplex PCR reads. In the table there are under 300,000 distinct CDR3 sequences, roughly 22% of which are singletons. This CDR3 spans 16 amino acids. The specimen was blood. The clonotype was recovered from a man aged 25-45 years with Graves' ophthalmopathy. The rearrangement uses TRBV12-3 or TRBV12-4 and TRBJ2-3; TRBD1 agrees at 12 bases. The CDR3 nucleotides are TGTGCCAACAGTCAGGGGGACAGGGGGCGAACAGATACGCAGTATTTT. This sequence encodes CANSQGDRGRTDTQYF.